One sample yielded the 6 T cell receptor beta chains listed below, sequenced in a study of cytomegalovirus exposure and HLA in healthy donors. The PCR employed 60 Vbeta primers together with 13 Jbeta primers. TCRdb keeps only in-frame clones here, not all; method: immunoSEQ multiplex PCR. The sample has fewer than 200,000 clones; around 88% are singletons. The sample taken for sequencing was PBMCs. These receptors all stem from a man aged 40-49 years in good health and CMV-seropositive.

The V and J genes are TRBV6-6 and TRBJ1-5; the D gene is possibly TRBD1 (5 bases). Looked up from germline, CDR1 is MNHNY and CDR2 is SVGAGI (reference sequence). V lost 2 bases to trimming and J lost 0 bases, with 8 bases between them. The CDR3 sequence is 15 residues long. This chain's CDR3 is CASSYGGNSNQPQHF. The CDR3 region has the DNA TGTGCCAGCAGTTACGGGGGGAATAGCAATCAGCCCCAGCATTTT.

This chain connects TRBV29-1 to TRBJ1-2; D ambiguous. The CDR3 totals 15 residues. The germline CDR1 and CDR2 sequences are SQVTM and ANQGSEA. V was trimmed by 1 base and J by 0 bases, leaving 12 bases between them. Here the CDR3 DNA reads TGCAGCGTTGAAGGGCAGTTAACTACTAACTATGGCTACACCTTC. It is translated as CSVEGQLTTNYGYTF.

The V gene is TRBV9, the J gene TRBJ2-5, with 12 bases lining up with TRBD2. Trimming cost V 4 bases and J 14 bases; bases outside gene matches: 9. Germline CDR1 and CDR2: SGDLS and YYNGEE. CDR3 length: 13 amino acids. As DNA, the CDR3 is TGTGCCAGCAGCAAAGGACTAGCGGGAAACTTATACTTC. As protein: CASSKGLAGNLYF.

The rearrangement joins TRBV6-5 to TRBJ2-7, with 9 bases matching TRBD2. J lost 1 base, V lost 6 bases, and 7 bases had no gene match. The length of the CDR3 is 15 residues. In germline, CDR1 is MNHEY, CDR2 SVGAGI. In DNA form, the CDR3 reads TGTGCCAGCAGGCCAGCGGGAGGCCATTCCTACGAGCAGTACTTC. It yields the protein CASRPAGGHSYEQYF.

The V gene is TRBV29-1, the J gene TRBJ1-1, with 9 positions matching TRBD1. The CDR3 is 14 amino acids. From germline, CDR1 is SQVTM and CDR2 ANQGSEA. J gave up 7 bases and V 5 bases, and 11 bases lay outside the gene matches. The DNA of the CDR3 is TGCAGCGTTACACCCCGGGACAGGGCTAGTGAAGCTTTCTTT. This codes for CSVTPRDRASEAFF.

This clone was observed a handful of times. The chain joins TRBV29-1 to TRBJ2-3; no reliable D call. Germline CDR1 SQVTM, CDR2 ANQGSEA. This CDR3 region has 13 residues. Deletions cut 0 bases from V and 0 bases from J, with 4 bases between. The CDR3 region has the DNA TGCAGCGTTGAAGATCGTAGCACAGATACGCAGTATTTT. As protein: CSVEDRSTDTQYF.